These 29 T cell receptor beta chains originate from one sample sequenced in a study of identical twins. TCRdb re-called the 5' RACE reads with MiXCR, one entry per CDR3 protein. Among roughly 490,000 distinct CDR3 sequences listed, around an eighth were seen once. The same specimen was also included in a second study, on yellow fever vaccine responses in identical twins.

Material: CD4+ T cells sorted from blood. The receptors shown here come from a woman younger than 30 in good health.

This clonotype was seen repeatedly, ten times or more. The V call is TRBV29-1, the J call TRBJ2-5, with a tentative D call TRBD1 (5 bases). This CDR3 has 13 amino acids. CDR1 is SQVTM, CDR2 ANQGSEA, per germline. V shed 5 bases and J shed 5 bases, with 15 bases lying between them. The CDR3 DNA is TGCAGCGTTTTGACCCATTGGGGCGAGACCCAGTACTTC. Amino acid sequence: CSVLTHWGETQYF.

This clonotype has more than one count but fewer than ten. The chain is built from TRBV29-1 and TRBJ1-6; 9 bases are a match to TRBD1. V shed 7 bases and J 5 bases; nucleotides not matched to a gene: 3. Germline CDR1 reads SQVTM; CDR2 reads ANQGSEA. CDR3 size: 13 residues. CDR3 amino acids: CSAGDRDNSPLHF. CDR3 sequence (DNA): TGCAGCGCCGGGGACAGGGATAATTCACCCCTCCACTTT. The variable domain in full, completed from reference TRBV29-1 and TRBJ1-6, reads SAVISQKPSRDICQRGTSLTIQCQVDSQVTMMFWYRQQPGQSLTLIATANQGSEATYESGFVIDKFPISRPNLTFSTLTVSNMSPEDSSIYLCSAGDRDNSPLHFGNGTRLTVT.

The chain carries TRBV18 and TRBJ2-3; no definite D call. CDR3 length equals 15 residues. Trimming removed 2 bases at V and 2 bases at J, with 11 bases between. Germline lookup yields CDR1 KGHSH and CDR2 LQKENI. The CDR3 DNA reads as TGTGCCAGCTCACCAGTCGGTCAGAACACAGATACGCAGTATTTT. It yields the protein CASSPVGQNTDTQYF.

This chain links TRBV4-1 with TRBJ2-7; 8 bases are a match to TRBD1. V was clipped by 4 bases and J by 1 base; unmatched bases: 12. In germline, CDR1 is MGHRA, CDR2 YSYEKL. This CDR3 is built from 17 residues. The DNA for the CDR3 is TGCGCCAGCAGCCGGGAAGCCAGCCGGGACAGGTCCTACGAGCAGTACTTC. Protein: CASSREASRDRSYEQYF.

This clonotype has a handful of counts. The V gene is TRBV11-1, the J gene TRBJ2-3; the match to TRBD2 covers 9 bases. Germline trimming cut 1 base from V and 3 bases from J; bases unmatched to any gene: 8. Germline V gives CDR1 SGHAT, CDR2 FQDESV (reference sequence). This CDR3 region has 17 residues. The CDR3, as DNA: TGTGCCAGCAGCTTAGAGCCAGCGGGGGGTCCTACAGATACGCAGTATTTT. Its translation: CASSLEPAGGPTDTQYF.

This clonotype was seen a handful of times. The rearrangement joins TRBV9 to TRBJ2-3; TRBD1 might be the D (6 bases). The germline V and J ends were trimmed by 2 bases and 2 bases, with 9 bases remaining between them. Germline assignment: CDR1 SGDLS and CDR2 YYNGEE. This CDR3 has 14 amino acids. CDR3 protein: CASSVGTNTDTQYF. CDR3 bases: TGTGCCAGCAGCGTCGGGACAAACACAGATACGCAGTATTTT.

This clonotype was seen only a few times. The J gene is TRBJ2-5, the V gene TRBV25-1, with D maybe TRBD2 (5 bases). Deletions cut 2 bases from V and 4 bases from J, with 11 bases between. The length of the CDR3 is 14 residues. Germline lookup yields CDR1 MGHDK and CDR2 SYGVNS. The CDR3 region is CASSEPGRGETQYF. The CDR3 DNA sequence: TGTGCCAGCAGTGAACCCGGACGGGGAGAGACCCAGTACTTC.

A remark on this clonotype: The junction shows a germline mismatch at one end, possibly a read error. The chain joins TRBV7-2 to TRBJ1-1; weak D call: TRBD1 (6 bases). The CDR3 sequence is 16 residues long. Per the germline V gene, CDR1 is SGHTA and CDR2 is FQGNSA. Here the CDR3 reads CPSSSYRGGRVTEAFF. As DNA, the CDR3 is TGTCCCAGCAGCTCCTACCGGGGGGGGCGGGTGACTGAAGCTTTCTTT.

V is TRBV24-1 and J is TRBJ1-1, with no clear D. The CDR3 spans 14 residues. V gave up 2 bases and J gave up 0 bases, with 6 bases separating them. CDR1 is KGHDR, CDR2 SFDVKD, per germline. The CDR3 nucleotides read TGTGCCACCAGTGATTCAACAATGAACACTGAAGCTTTCTTT. Translated, it gives CATSDSTMNTEAFF.

This clonotype was counted between two and nine times. The J gene is TRBJ2-2, the V gene TRBV5-1; 7 nucleotides align to TRBD1. Trimming removed 0 bases from V and 6 bases from J; junction bases left unmatched: 11. This CDR3 has 17 residues. Per the germline V gene, CDR1 is SGHRS and CDR2 is YFSETQ. CDR3 DNA sequence: TGCGCCAGCAGCTTGGAGCCAGTTGGGACAGTCCCCGGGGAGCTGTTTTTT. Protein sequence: CASSLEPVGTVPGELFF.

In this sample, this clonotype turned up a few times. The chain employs TRBV12-3 or TRBV12-4 and TRBJ1-5, with D tentatively TRBD1 (5 bases). Between the trimmed V and J ends, which lost 6 bases and 7 bases, there was a span of 16 bases. The CDR3 consists of 14 residues. The CDR3 DNA is TGTGCCAGCAGGGCTTCCGGGGGTTTACAGCCCCAGCATTTT. Translating gives CASRASGGLQPQHF.

The rearrangement links TRBV15 to TRBJ2-7, with 9 bases matching TRBD1. Trimming took 4 bases from V and 4 from J; bases not matched to a gene: 8. Per germline, CDR1 LNHNV and CDR2 YYDKDF (reference sequence). This CDR3 comprises 15 residues. This CDR3 is CATSKPGQGFYEQYF. CDR3 coding DNA: TGTGCCACCAGCAAACCGGGACAGGGTTTTTACGAGCAGTACTTC.

This clonotype was observed at least ten times. The chain links TRBV5-1 to TRBJ2-3; 14 positions agree with TRBD2. The germline V gene encodes CDR1 SGHRS and CDR2 YFSETQ. The CDR3 loop spans 17 amino acids. The trim removed 4 bases at V and 3 bases at J, leaving 7 bases unmatched. This chain's CDR3 is CASSPWTSGRTTDTQYF. The CDR3 coding sequence is TGCGCCAGCAGCCCCTGGACTAGCGGGAGGACTACAGATACGCAGTATTTT.

In this sample, this clonotype turned up a few times. The chain employs TRBV12-3 or TRBV12-4 and TRBJ2-2, with D uncertain. CDR3 size: 13 residues. Deletions cut 6 bases from V and 4 bases from J, with 9 bases between. DNA for the CDR3: TGTGCCAGCAGGTCCCCTAGCACCGGGGAGCTGTTTTTT. The encoded protein is CASRSPSTGELFF.

In this sample, this clonotype turned up once. The chain employs TRBV6-1 and TRBJ2-3; 7 bases line up with TRBD2. The CDR3 spans 16 residues. Losses at the gene ends were 6 bases for V and 5 bases for J; bases not matched to a gene: 14. Germline values: CDR1 MNHNS, CDR2 SASEGT. The CDR3 protein is CASRPRPAGRVDTQYF. For the CDR3, the DNA is TGTGCCAGCAGACCCCGTCCAGCGGGGCGTGTAGATACGCAGTATTTT.

Only a few counts were recorded for this clonotype. This chain connects TRBV6-2 or TRBV6-3 to TRBJ2-7; 8 positions match TRBD1. J gave up 6 bases and V 0 bases, and 4 bases lay outside the gene matches. CDR1 is MNHEY and CDR2 is SVGEGT in the germline V gene. There are 14 residues in the CDR3. This CDR3 reads CASSYSGQGGEQYF. CDR3 coding DNA: TGTGCCAGCAGTTACTCTGGACAGGGAGGCGAGCAGTACTTC.

This clonotype turned up a few times. The V and J genes are TRBV28 and TRBJ2-5; the D is unclear. CDR1 and CDR2 (germline): MDHEN, SYDVKM. The CDR3 extends over 11 amino acids. Trimming pared 4 bases from V and 8 bases from J, leaving 8 bases between. The CDR3 DNA reads TGTGCCAGCAGTTCCAGGTTTACCCAGTACTTC. This gives the protein CASSSRFTQYF.

This clonotype was detected a few times. The chain links TRBV20-1 to TRBJ2-7; D is uncertain. V was clipped by 6 bases and J by 2 bases, with 14 bases between them. Per the germline V gene, CDR1 is DFQATT and CDR2 is SNEGSKA (reference sequence). The length of the CDR3 is 13 residues. CDR3 coding DNA: TGCAGTGCAACAATTGTATTAGCCTACGAGCAGTACTTC. Protein product: CSATIVLAYEQYF.

This clonotype was counted only a few times. The chain couples TRBV7-2 to TRBJ2-1; 11 bases line up with TRBD2. Trimming removed 7 bases from V and 8 bases from J; junction bases left unmatched: 10. CDR3 length: 15 residues. Germline CDR1 and CDR2: SGHTA and FQGNSA. The CDR3 protein is CASTIAGGAMHEQFF. CDR3 nucleotide sequence: TGTGCCAGCACCATAGCGGGAGGGGCTATGCATGAGCAGTTCTTC.

This clonotype was detected many times. The chain combines TRBV12-3 or TRBV12-4 with TRBJ2-7; 9 positions agree with TRBD1. The CDR3 has 14 amino acids. Losses at the gene ends were 5 bases for V and 3 bases for J; bases not matched to a gene: 5. The CDR3 is CASSQGQGIYEQYF. The CDR3 coding sequence is TGTGCCAGCAGTCAAGGACAGGGGATCTACGAGCAGTACTTC.

In this sample, this clonotype turned up a few times. The chain has TRBV2 and TRBJ1-6, with D unclear. The CDR3 loop spans 14 amino acids. V was shortened by 6 bases and J by 13 bases, with 19 bases between the two germline ends. CDR1 is SNHLY, CDR2 FYNNEI, per germline. The CDR3, as DNA: TGTGCCAGCAGAGAGGCCCTTTCAATAGGGCCCCTCCACTTT. The encoded protein is CASREALSIGPLHF. The full variable domain, its missing parts supplied by reference TRBV2 and TRBJ1-6, is EPEVTQTPSHQVTQMGQEVILRCVPISNHLYFYWYRQILGQKVEFLVSFYNNEISEKSEIFDDQFSVERPDGSNFTLKIRSTKLEDSAMYFCASREALSIGPLHFGNGTRLTVT.

This clonotype was seen only a few times. The chain carries TRBV18 and TRBJ2-1, with 10 bases matching TRBD2. Losses at the gene ends were 4 bases for V and 3 bases for J; bases not matched to a gene: 12. The CDR3 runs 18 residues. CDR1 is KGHSH, CDR2 LQKENI, per germline. The CDR3 loop is CASSRQISTSGLYNEQFF. The CDR3 DNA is TGTGCCAGCTCACGCCAAATTTCGACTAGCGGGCTCTACAATGAGCAGTTCTTC.

V is TRBV19 and J is TRBJ2-1; D may be TRBD1 (5 bases). Germline CDR1 reads LNHDA; CDR2 reads SQIVND (reference sequence). The V gene lost 5 bases and the J gene lost 5 bases, with 10 bases spanning the gap. This CDR3 has 13 residues. This chain's CDR3 is CASSARAHNEQFF. In DNA form, the CDR3 reads TGTGCCAGTAGTGCCAGGGCCCACAATGAGCAGTTCTTC.

This clonotype showed up just a few times. The chain links TRBV5-1 to TRBJ2-5, with D tentatively TRBD2 (6 bases). CDR1 and CDR2 (germline): SGHRS, YFSETQ. The CDR3 is made up of 19 amino acids. Deletions cut 0 bases from V and 1 base from J, with 22 bases between. Here the CDR3 reads CASSLAVKRAQRLQETQYF. The CDR3 bases are TGCGCCAGCAGCTTGGCCGTGAAGCGGGCACAACGGCTCCAAGAGACCCAGTACTTC.

This clonotype was seen a handful of times. V is TRBV18 and J is TRBJ2-3; no clear D gene. V shed 6 bases and J shed 1 base, with 11 bases lying between them. The germline V gene has CDR1 KGHSH and CDR2 LQKENI. This CDR3 contains 14 residues. The CDR3 here is CASSQLEGTDTQYF. DNA for the CDR3: TGTGCCAGCTCTCAGCTCGAGGGCACAGATACGCAGTATTTT. The complete variable domain, with remaining parts taken from reference TRBV18 and TRBJ2-3, reads NAGVMQNPRHLVRRRGQEARLRCSPMKGHSHVYWYRQLPEEGLKFMVYLQKENIIDESGMPKERFSAEFPKEGPSILRIQQVVRGDSAAYFCASSQLEGTDTQYFGPGTRLTVL.

The chain carries TRBV29-1 and TRBJ2-5; TRBD2 is a possible D gene (6 bases). Germline V gene lookup returns CDR1 SQVTM and CDR2 ANQGSEA. The germline V and J ends were trimmed by 4 bases and 5 bases, with 14 bases remaining between them. The CDR3 is 13 amino acids. CDR3: CSVVGGKGETQYF. The CDR3 nucleotides are TGCAGCGTTGTCGGCGGGAAGGGGGAGACCCAGTACTTC.

The V and J genes are TRBV5-1 and TRBJ2-7; perhaps D is TRBD1 or TRBD2 (5 bases each). CDR1 and CDR2 from the germline V gene are SGHRS and YFSETQ. Trimming took off 4 bases at V and 2 bases at J, with 19 bases between the two ends. This CDR3 is 16 amino acids long. The CDR3 reads CASSATTGTEAYEQYF. The CDR3 DNA follows: TGCGCCAGCAGCGCGACCACCGGGACCGAGGCCTACGAGCAGTACTTC.

This chain connects TRBV6-1 to TRBJ2-4; no definite D call. Germline assignment: CDR1 MNHNS and CDR2 SASEGT. The CDR3 loop spans 13 amino acids. V was cut by 0 bases and J by 15 bases, with 15 bases left in between. The CDR3 sequence is CASSEAVRPSWYF. The CDR3 coding sequence is TGTGCCAGCAGTGAAGCCGTACGCCCTTCTTGGTACTTC.

This clonotype was recorded a few times. CDR3 region: CASSTRDRGREEDSYEQYF. The CDR3 region has the DNA TGTGCCAGCAGTACACGGGACAGGGGGCGAGAGGAGGATTCCTACGAGCAGTACTTC. This chain uses TRBV27 with TRBJ2-7; 12 bases line up with TRBD1. The CDR3 is 19 amino acids. V trimming: 5 bases; J trimming: 1 base; junction bases outside the gene matches: 15. Germline assignment: CDR1 MNHEY and CDR2 SMNVEV (reference sequence).